This T cell receptor beta chain was retrieved from a study of blood T cell repertoires in COVID-19 (dated by TCRdb to the early 2020s). The study in broad terms: The collaborator samples originated in the United States, Italy and Spain and spanned the acute and convalescent phases of COVID-19. The material from the prospective study consisted of cDNA or gDNA derived from T cells, B-cell-depleted T cells, or PBMCs. The dataset comprised deeply sampled blood TCRbeta repertoires from subjects exposed to, actively infected with, or recovered from COVID-19. The repertoires were released in a freely available public database intended as a resource for research on the immune response to SARS-CoV-2. Samples were obtained from the ongoing ImmuneRACE study (first 160 participants) and from 1,000 to 1,500 subjects provided by 6 global collaborators. Sample metadata almost always included a de-identified subject ID, COVID-19 status, age in years and sex. HLA class I and class II types, where available, came from metadata supplied by the sample provider rather than from assay-based typing. The paper's findings and limits, for the study overall: How much clinical and demographic metadata was included differed by source and by participant, and the metadata was provided uncurated.

This clone appeared once. Its specific antigen is unknown. No per-base quality is available; no much larger clone lies one base away. CDR1 and CDR2, per the germline V gene, are SGHTA and FQGNSA. V loses 5 bases of germline sequence and J loses 1 base, and the interval between the two ends is 11 bases. The CDR3 starts with the cysteine, ends with the phenylalanine, and has 14 residues. Kept here is only the CDR3 DNA, which spans 42 bases and is read in frame from base 1. Whole blood was collected in K2EDTA tubes by collaborating institutions according to the institutions' own protocols. Collaborator samples were shipped for TCRbeta analysis as frozen whole blood, isolated PBMCs, or DNA extracted from either sample type. TCRbeta CDR3 regions were amplified from genomic DNA by means of the immunoSEQ Assay, a bias-controlled multiplex PCR. Processing in the source paper ran as follows. Within the assay, amplification of reference gene primers was used to estimate how many nucleated cells each sample contained. Sequence reads were collapsed and filtered to measure the absolute abundance of every unique TCRbeta CDR3 rearrangement. For each sample, productive Simpson clonality was calculated as the square root of Simpson's diversity index across productive rearrangements. This immuneACCESS table, as held by TCRdb, lists in-frame sequences with V and J called but not all clones. Of the missing ones, under half trace to an unresolved V gene in checked studies; the others have no known cause. That table furnishes V, J and clone size, whereas the DNA furnished D and trimming. The sample records approximately 180,000 clones, about 88% of which are singletons. The ten largest make up 5.5% to 7% of the sample.

The clonotype originates from a man in his forties or fifties with active or convalescent COVID-19. The source material was peripheral blood. This chain is built from TRBV7-2 and TRBJ1-2, with no D gene named confidently. The CDR3 region has the sequence CASSPYVLNYGYTF. The nucleotide sequence is given as TGTGCCAGCAGCCCGTATGTTCTTAACTATGGCTACACCTTC.